This T cell receptor beta chain was found in a study of cytomegalovirus exposure and HLA in healthy donors. General observations from the study: Researchers reported from a later analysis that most CMV-associated TCR beta chains appeared HLA-restricted.

The PCR was carried out with 60 Vbeta primers and 13 Jbeta primers. Clones were read by immunoSEQ multiplex PCR, and TCRdb kept only the in-frame ones, dropping some. In all, the sample yields about 160,000 clones. CDR1 SGHVS and CDR2 FQNEAQ come from the germline V gene. This CDR3 is built from 15 residues. Trimming stripped 5 bases from V and 1 base from J, with 12 bases between. Details on this clone: As yet, its antigen is unknown.

The receptor was isolated from a woman aged 55-69 years in good health and CMV-seronegative. The chain recombines TRBV7-8 with TRBJ2-1; possibly TRBD1 for D (7 bases). Sequenced material: PBMCs. CDR3 residues: CASSLQGRSYNEQFF. The CDR3 DNA reads TGTGCCAGCAGCCTACAGGGGAGGTCCTACAATGAGCAGTTCTTC.